Below are 4 T cell receptor beta chains sequenced from a single sample in a study of CD8+ T cells in alopecia areata. It was cDNA, reverse transcribed from extracted RNA, that served as the sequencing template. The table came from immunoSEQ multiplex PCR; TCRdb's copy has only in-frame clones and leaves some out. This table holds under 200,000 clones, under 70% found once. Treatment described: oral pan-JAK inhibitor, 5-10 mg twice daily. The material sequenced was CD4+ T cells sorted from blood, taken at week 4, from a patient treated with tofacitinib. These receptors were collected from a human donor with alopecia areata.

This chain links TRBV29-1 with TRBJ2-1; D is ambiguous. Trimming cost V 4 bases and J 9 bases, with 13 bases left between them. The CDR3 runs to 12 residues. Per the germline V gene, CDR1 is SQVTM and CDR2 is ANQGSEA. The CDR3 is CSVGYGSGEQFF. CDR3 DNA: TGCAGCGTTGGTTATGGGTCAGGTGAGCAGTTCTTC.

The J gene is TRBJ2-5, the V gene TRBV30; 8 bases align to TRBD2. Germline V gives CDR1 GTSNPN, CDR2 SVGIG (reference sequence). The V gene end was trimmed by 0 bases and the J gene end by 7 bases; junction bases not matched to a gene: 7. The CDR3 is made up of 14 amino acids. CDR3 protein: CAWSVFAGGTTQYF. The CDR3 coding sequence is TGTGCCTGGAGTGTATTCGCGGGGGGTACGACCCAGTACTTC.

V usage is TRBV29-1 and J usage is TRBJ1-1; no reliable D call. Between the trimmed V and J ends, which lost 4 bases and 1 base, there was a span of 13 bases. The CDR3 covers 14 residues. CDR1 is SQVTM, CDR2 ANQGSEA, per germline. CDR3 nucleotide sequence: TGCAGCGTTGTCCTCGGGCAGCAGAACACTGAAGCTTTCTTT. This translates into CSVVLGQQNTEAFF.

J is TRBJ2-1 and V is TRBV2; TRBD2 matches at 8 bases. V gave up 6 bases and J gave up 2 bases; unmatched junction bases: 3. The CDR3 covers 14 residues. Germline loops: CDR1 SNHLY, CDR2 FYNNEI. CDR3 sequence (DNA): TGTGCCAGCAGGGGCGGGGGGCCCTACAATGAGCAGTTCTTC. Its protein product is CASRGGGPYNEQFF.